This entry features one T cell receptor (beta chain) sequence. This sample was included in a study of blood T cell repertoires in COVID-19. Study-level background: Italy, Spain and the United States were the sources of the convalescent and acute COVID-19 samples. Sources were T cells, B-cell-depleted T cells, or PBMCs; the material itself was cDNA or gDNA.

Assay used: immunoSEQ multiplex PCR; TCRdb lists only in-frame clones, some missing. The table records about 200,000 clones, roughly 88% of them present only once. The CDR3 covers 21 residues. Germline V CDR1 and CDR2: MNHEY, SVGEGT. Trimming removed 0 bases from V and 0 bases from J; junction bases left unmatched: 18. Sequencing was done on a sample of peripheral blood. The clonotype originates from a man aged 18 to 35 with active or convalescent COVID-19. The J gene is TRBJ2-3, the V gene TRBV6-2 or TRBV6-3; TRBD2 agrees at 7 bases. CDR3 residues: CASSYSGVPSGVVTSTDTQYF. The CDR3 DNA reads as TGTGCCAGCAGTTACTCCGGAGTACCTAGCGGAGTTGTAACTAGCACAGATACGCAGTATTTT.